The 2 T cell receptor beta chains below come from one sample, sequenced in a study of blood T cells in healthy people across ages. A second about 6 to 12 cycle PCR used barcoded and J-beta primers. Each CDR3 protein is one row after TCRdb ran MiXCR on the 5' RACE reads. The sample has 790,000 or so distinct CDR3 sequences, less than 60% seen once; the top ten hold over 15%. The sequenced material came from blood. The receptor source for this set is an elderly man in good health.

The J gene is TRBJ2-6, the V gene TRBV20-1, with D unresolved. This CDR3 has 18 residues. Trimming shortened V by 0 bases and J by 2 bases, and 17 bases separated the two germline ends. Germline loops: CDR1 DFQATT, CDR2 SNEGSKA (reference sequence). CDR3 bases: TGCAGTGCTAGAGATCTGTATGGGGAAGAGGCTGGGGCCAACGTCCTGACTTTC. Residues: CSARDLYGEEAGANVLTF.

The rearrangement links TRBV7-8 to TRBJ2-3; no definite D call. Germline lookup yields CDR1 SGHVS and CDR2 FQNEAQ. Trimming took 3 bases from V and 4 from J, leaving 8 bases between them. The CDR3 consists of 13 residues. The CDR3 sequence: CASSFVRPDTQYF. CDR3 DNA: TGTGCCAGCAGCTTTGTGAGACCAGATACGCAGTATTTT.